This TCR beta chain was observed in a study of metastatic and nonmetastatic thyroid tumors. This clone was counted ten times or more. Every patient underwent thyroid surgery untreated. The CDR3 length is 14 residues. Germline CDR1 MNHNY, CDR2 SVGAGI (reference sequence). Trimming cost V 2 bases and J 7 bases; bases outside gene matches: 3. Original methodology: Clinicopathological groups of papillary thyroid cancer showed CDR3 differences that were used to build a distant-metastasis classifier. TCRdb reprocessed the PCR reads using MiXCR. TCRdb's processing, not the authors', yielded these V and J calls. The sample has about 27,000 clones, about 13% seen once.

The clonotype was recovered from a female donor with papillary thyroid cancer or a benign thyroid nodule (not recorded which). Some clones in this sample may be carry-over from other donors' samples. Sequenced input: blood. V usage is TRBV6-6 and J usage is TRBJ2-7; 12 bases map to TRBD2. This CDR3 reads CASSYPGLAGEQYF. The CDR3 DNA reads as TGTGCCAGCAGTTACCCCGGACTAGCGGGAGAGCAGTACTTC.